These 10 T cell receptor beta chains came from one sample sequenced in a study of blood T cell repertoires in COVID-19 (dated by TCRdb to 2020 to 2022). Libraries were made using the immunoSEQ multiplex PCR assay. TCRdb re-hosts the immuneACCESS table, in-frame sequences only. Its copies lack some clones; in the studies checked, an unresolved V gene accounts for under half of them, and the cause for the rest is not known. The sample table shows tens of thousands of clones, and over 65% are seen once. 35% of the sample is taken by the ten largest. Material for sequencing was peripheral blood. The source is an older woman with acute or convalescent COVID-19.

The V call is TRBV19, the J call TRBJ1-2; 8 bases map to TRBD1. This CDR3 contains 12 residues. The germline gives CDR1 LNHDA, CDR2 SQIVND (reference sequence). The ends lost 6 bases at V and 7 bases at J; junction bases unmatched: 4. CDR3 sequence: CASRTGGGGYTF. As DNA, the CDR3 is TGTGCCAGTAGAACAGGGGGAGGTGGCTACACCTTC.

This chain uses TRBV2 with TRBJ1-1; D unclear. CDR1 and CDR2 from the germline V gene are SNHLY and FYNNEI. The CDR3 length is 11 residues. Trimming removed 10 bases from V and 0 bases from J, with 6 bases in between. The CDR3 spells CATVLNTEAFF. CDR3 bases: TGTGCCACCGTCCTGAACACTGAAGCTTTCTTT.

This chain connects TRBV5-6 to TRBJ2-5; 8 bases match TRBD2. The length of the CDR3 is 16 residues. The germline gives CDR1 SGHDT, CDR2 YYEEEE. J gave up 7 bases and V 4 bases, and 15 bases lay outside the gene matches. CDR3 loop: CASSPGVAGTRGTQYF. CDR3 nucleotides: TGTGCCAGCAGCCCCGGGGTAGCGGGAACCCGGGGGACCCAGTACTTC.

J is TRBJ2-7 and V is TRBV27, with D tentatively TRBD1 (6 bases). V was shortened by 3 bases and J by 3 bases, with 24 bases between the two germline ends. The CDR3 has 18 residues. Germline V gene data show CDR1 as MNHEY and CDR2 as SMNVEV (reference sequence). For the CDR3, the DNA is TGTGCCAGCAGTTTTGGGGCTGGCCCGTCCCGCAGGGGCTACGAGCAGTACTTC. This encodes CASSFGAGPSRRGYEQYF.

This clone showed up just a few times. The chain couples TRBV7-9 to TRBJ2-7; no definite D call. The germline V gene has CDR1 SEHNR and CDR2 FQNEAQ (reference sequence). Trimming pared 3 bases from V and 3 bases from J, leaving 3 bases between. The CDR3 is made up of 11 amino acids. As DNA, the CDR3 is TGTGCCAGCAGCTTTAACTACGAGCAGTACTTC. It specifies CASSFNYEQYF.

The chain recombines TRBV6-6 with TRBJ2-1; D remains ambiguous. Trimming took off 10 bases at V and 0 bases at J, with 13 bases between the two ends. Germline V CDR1 and CDR2: MNHNY, SVGAGI (reference sequence). This CDR3 has 14 amino acids. CDR3 in DNA: TGTGCCACCCTGTCTCCGGTCTCCTACAATGAGCAGTTCTTC. As protein: CATLSPVSYNEQFF.

This clone was seen just once. This chain connects TRBV5-6 to TRBJ2-5; D remains ambiguous. The germline V and J ends were trimmed by 0 bases and 5 bases, with 11 bases remaining between them. The CDR3 is 14 residues long. Germline CDR1 reads SGHDT; CDR2 reads YYEEEE. CDR3 sequence reads: CASSLVQAGETQYF. CDR3 DNA sequence: TGTGCCAGCAGCTTGGTCCAAGCCGGGGAGACCCAGTACTTC.

The rearrangement uses TRBV7-9 and TRBJ2-2; TRBD2 might be the D (5 bases). Trimming took 6 bases from V and 3 from J, leaving 8 bases between them. The CDR3 covers 13 residues. Germline V CDR1 and CDR2: SEHNR, FQNEAQ (reference sequence). The CDR3 spells CASRGLDTGELFF. The DNA of the CDR3 is TGTGCCAGCAGAGGACTTGACACCGGGGAGCTGTTTTTT.

This clone is a singleton in its sample. The J gene is TRBJ1-6, the V gene TRBV9; 8 bases are a match to TRBD1. The CDR3 is 15 amino acids. After removal of 0 bases from V and 10 bases from J, the junction contained 6 bases not matched to a gene. The germline V gene encodes CDR1 SGDLS and CDR2 YYNGEE. In nucleotides, the CDR3 is TGTGCCAGCAGCGTAGTCGGACAGGGAGAATCACCCCTCCACTTT. This codes for CASSVVGQGESPLHF.

V is TRBV21-1 and J is TRBJ1-1; the table's D gene call, TRBD1, was not cross checked with the DNA. TRBV21-1 is annotated as a pseudogene. This CDR3 comprises 16 residues. The CDR3, as DNA: TGTGCCAGCAGTCTAGAGGGAAGGGGGCTGGGCACTGAAGCTTTCTTT. It specifies CASSLEGRGLGTEAFF.